This T cell receptor (beta chain) was captured by sequencing in a study of T cell responses to AZD1222 COVID-19 vaccine. Findings of the study overall: Donors skewed white British and female; clonal diversity was possibly underestimated. The study found Spike-specific TCR breadth and depth rose after two AZD1222 doses. Every sample of the repertoires postdated the peak T cell response.

On this clone itself: Its target is not known.

This CDR3 spans 15 amino acids. The germline CDR1 and CDR2 sequences are SGHRS and YFSETQ. Deletions cut 4 bases from V and 0 bases from J, with 11 bases between. Produced via immunoSEQ multiplex PCR; TCRdb's table is partial and in-frame only. The data contain some 64,000 clones, 80% to 95% of them seen just once; the ten biggest clones take up 6.3%. This TCR derives from an adult who received the MenACWY meningococcal vaccine as a control. The chain recombines TRBV5-1 with TRBJ2-4; TRBD1 might be the D (5 bases). Here the sequenced sample was peripheral blood, taken 28 days after the second dose of the MenACWY control vaccine. The CDR3: CASSGTQGAKNIQYF. In DNA, the CDR3 is TGCGCCAGCAGCGGAACCCAGGGAGCCAAAAACATTCAGTACTTC. Looking up the rest from reference TRBV5-1 and TRBJ2-4 gives the full variable domain: KAGVTQTPRYLIKTRGQQVTLSCSPISGHRSVSWYQQTPGQGLQFLFEYFSETQRNKGNFPGRFSGRQFSNSRSEMNVSTLELGDSALYLCASSGTQGAKNIQYFGAGTRLSVL.